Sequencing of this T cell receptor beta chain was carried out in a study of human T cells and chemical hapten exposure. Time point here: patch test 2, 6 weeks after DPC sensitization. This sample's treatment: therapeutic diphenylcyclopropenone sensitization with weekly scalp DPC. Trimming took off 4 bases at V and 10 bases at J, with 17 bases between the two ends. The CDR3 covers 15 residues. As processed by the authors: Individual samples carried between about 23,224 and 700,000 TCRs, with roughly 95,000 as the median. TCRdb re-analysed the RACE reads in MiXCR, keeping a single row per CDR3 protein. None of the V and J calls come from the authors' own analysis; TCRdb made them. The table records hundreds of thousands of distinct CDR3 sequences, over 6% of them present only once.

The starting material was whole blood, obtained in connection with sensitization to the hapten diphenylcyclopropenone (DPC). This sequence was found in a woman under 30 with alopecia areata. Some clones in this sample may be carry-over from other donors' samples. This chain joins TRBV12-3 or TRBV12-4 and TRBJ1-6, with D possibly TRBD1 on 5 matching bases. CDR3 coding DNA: TGTGCCAGCAGTTGGTCCCCAGGGAGTGAATCACCCCTCCACTTT. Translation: CASSWSPGSESPLHF.